The rows below give T cell receptor beta chains drawn from one sample of a study of T cell changes during pregnancy in multiple sclerosis. Libraries were prepared by immunoSEQ multiplex PCR; TCRdb keeps only in-frame clonotypes and omits some of them. The sample shows 65,000 to 95,000 clones, around 89% of them seen only once. Sequences were derived from peripheral blood, sampled before pregnancy. Receptor source: a female donor with multiple sclerosis, enrolled in a pregnancy study. Each CDR3 is given with its conserved first and last residue.

v_call,j_call,cdr3_aa
TRBV7-9,TRBJ2-5,CASSFATSGGAGETQYF
TRBV2,TRBJ1-1,CASGKTALRTEAFF
TRBV5-4,TRBJ2-1,CASSLTPGEGSGEQFF
TRBV7-3,TRBJ2-5,CASSLNKGQETQYF
TRBV12-2,TRBJ1-2,CASRLGRKGLRDGYTF
TRBV9,TRBJ2-7,CASSASGTNLPYEQYF
TRBV6-1,TRBJ2-7,CASSEHPELLAADDEQYF
TRBV21-1,TRBJ2-2,CASSKGRAEHTGELFF
TRBV5-5,TRBJ2-7,CASSLGTSGGLSYEQYF
TRBV7-6,TRBJ2-3,CASSSRQGALDTQYF
TRBV9,TRBJ2-7,CASSVEDTPTYEQYF
TRBV7-9,TRBJ2-7,CASSSVSYEQYF
TRBV27,TRBJ2-1,CASSFKRGREQFF
TRBV5-1,TRBJ1-2,CASSLATGTGTYGYTF
TRBV28,TRBJ2-1,CASSFQGTISEQFF
TRBV4-1,TRBJ1-4,CASSQDPRVGEKLFF
TRBV15,TRBJ2-5,CATSRVGRGETQYF
TRBV7-9,TRBJ1-2,CASSDQATAYGYTF
TRBV14,TRBJ1-2,CASSQDRWRSGEGGYTF
TRBV5-1,TRBJ2-7,CASSLGRDRAPQPENHPTYEQYF
TRBV15,TRBJ2-1,CATSQPGASYNEQFF
TRBV28,TRBJ1-2,CASSRQFNYGYTF
TRBV5-1,TRBJ2-1,CASSLDIYNEQFF
TRBV11-2,TRBJ1-2,CASSLARHSGYTF
TRBV6-5,TRBJ1-6,CASRPPTGGNSPLHF
TRBV5-1,TRBJ1-4,CASSPTPEEKLFF
TRBV7-8,TRBJ2-3,CASSPTGSTDTQYF
TRBV9,TRBJ1-5,CASSGGGNQPQHF
TRBV5-1,TRBJ2-7,CASSSIGVRGYEQYF
TRBV5-6,TRBJ2-1,CASTDRGNEQFF
TRBV2,TRBJ1-2,CASRREGSYGYTF
TRBV6-5,TRBJ2-3,CASSLGYRADTQYF
TRBV7-9,TRBJ2-7,CASSLAMTAYEQYF
TRBV25-1,TRBJ2-3,CASSEYRGFTDTQYF
TRBV7-6,TRBJ2-2,CASSSRKDRVGELFF
TRBV28,TRBJ1-3,CASIPGETGNTIYF
TRBV4-3,TRBJ2-3,CASSQEGRGGDFLDTQYF
TRBV5-1,TRBJ2-3,CASSPGGGLTDTQYF
TRBV7-2,TRBJ1-2,CASSRQAASSNYGYTF
TRBV7-2,TRBJ2-7,CASSPGQGFEQYF
TRBV7-2,TRBJ2-1,CASSSTLTGNEQFF
TRBV7-3,TRBJ1-1,CASSSTGDSTEAFF
TRBV27,TRBJ2-2,CATLTGGGTGELFF
TRBV30,TRBJ2-5,CAWSIGLAGGGGETQYF
TRBV29-1,TRBJ2-1,CSALSSYNEQFF
TRBV28,TRBJ1-3,CASRTGSVGNTIYF
TRBV6-4,TRBJ1-5,CASSEDTNQPQHF
TRBV7-9,TRBJ2-7,CASRGTGPYEQYF
TRBV9,TRBJ2-1,CASSVEGQGFDEQFF
TRBV9,TRBJ2-3,CASSPQARAISTDTQYF
TRBV28,TRBJ1-5,CASSSMQGTWNQPQHF
TRBV5-6,TRBJ2-7,CASSFQDYEQYF
TRBV4-1,TRBJ1-2,CASSQDGGFWEYGYTF
TRBV7-7,TRBJ2-7,CASIRDRPAYEQYF
TRBV9,TRBJ2-5,CASTPLPGGSETQYF
TRBV7-2,TRBJ2-3,CASSLMVRDTQYF
TRBV6-1,TRBJ2-7,CASMGTGPSGYEQYF
TRBV13,TRBJ1-6,CASSLGSSSPLHF